Detailed here is one TCR beta chain. Its specificity is not known. Repertoires were generated with immunoSEQ multiplex PCR, while TCRdb's copy carries only in-frame clones and drops some. This table has 70,000 to 95,000 clones, 75% to 95% appearing once. CDR3 length equals 14 residues. The trim removed 4 bases at V and 3 bases at J, leaving 3 bases unmatched. From germline, CDR1 is SEHNR and CDR2 FQNEAQ (reference sequence). This specimen comes from a study of OX40 agonist ivuxolimab in advanced cancers. Study-wide findings and caveats: The average count of expanded clones was higher among CD8+ T cells than among CD4+. Partial responders at 0.1-3.0 mg/kg showed near-lowest clonal expansion.

This sequence was found in an adult with an advanced solid tumor such as melanoma, head and neck, liver or kidney cancer. The V and J genes are TRBV7-9 and TRBJ2-7; 10 bases are shared with TRBD1. The sample in question was CD4+ or CD8+ T cells sorted from blood, obtained in a trial of the OX40 agonist ivuxolimab. The CDR3 region is CASSSGQGSYEQYF. CDR3 coding DNA: TGTGCCAGCAGCTCGGGACAGGGGAGCTACGAGCAGTACTTC. Using reference TRBV7-9 and TRBJ2-7 for the parts outside the CDR3, the full variable domain is DTGVSQNPRHKITKRGQNVTFRCDPISEHNRLYWYRQTLGQGPEFLTYFQNEAQLEKSRLLSDRFSAERPKGSFSTLEIQRTEQGDSAMYLCASSSGQGSYEQYFGPGTRLTVT.